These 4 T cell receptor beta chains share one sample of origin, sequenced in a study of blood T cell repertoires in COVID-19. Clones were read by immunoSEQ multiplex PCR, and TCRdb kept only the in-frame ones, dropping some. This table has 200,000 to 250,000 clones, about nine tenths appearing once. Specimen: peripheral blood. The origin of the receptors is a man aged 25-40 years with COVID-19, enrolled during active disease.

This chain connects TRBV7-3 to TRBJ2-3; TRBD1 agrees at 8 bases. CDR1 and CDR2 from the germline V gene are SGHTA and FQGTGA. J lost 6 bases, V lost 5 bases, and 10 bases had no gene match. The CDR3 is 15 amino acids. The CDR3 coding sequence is TGTGCCAGCAGCCAACAAAATCGACAGGGGGATACGCAGTATTTT. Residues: CASSQQNRQGDTQYF. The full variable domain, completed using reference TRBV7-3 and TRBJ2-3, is GAGVSQTPSNKVTEKGKYVELRCDPISGHTALYWYRQSLGQGPEFLIYFQGTGAADDSGLPNDRFFAVRPEGSVSTLKIQRTERGDSAVYLCASSQQNRQGDTQYFGPGTRLTVL.

CDR3 region: CASSYSAGAANYGYTF. The CDR3 bases are TGTGCCAGCAGTTACTCGGCAGGGGCGGCTAACTATGGCTACACCTTC. The rearrangement links TRBV6-6 to TRBJ1-2, with TRBD1 as a possible D gene (6 bases). CDR1 and CDR2 from the germline V gene are MNHNY and SVGAGI (reference sequence). The CDR3 spans 16 residues. Between the trimmed V and J ends, which lost 0 bases and 0 bases, there was a span of 11 bases.

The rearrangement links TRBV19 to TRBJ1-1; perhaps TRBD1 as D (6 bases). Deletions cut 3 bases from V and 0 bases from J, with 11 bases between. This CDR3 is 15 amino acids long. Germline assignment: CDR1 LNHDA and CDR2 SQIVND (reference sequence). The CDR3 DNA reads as TGTGCCAGTAGTATCCGGGACATTCTGAACACTGAAGCTTTCTTT. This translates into CASSIRDILNTEAFF.

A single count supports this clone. The CDR3 DNA is TGTGCCAGCAGCCCCCCCGACAGTGCACCCTACGAGCAGTACTTC. It specifies CASSPPDSAPYEQYF. The chain combines TRBV27 with TRBJ2-7, with a tentative D call TRBD1 (5 bases). Trimming removed 6 bases from V and 2 bases from J, with 17 bases in between. Germline CDR1 and CDR2: MNHEY and SMNVEV (reference sequence). The CDR3 contains 15 residues.